These 22 T cell receptor beta chains originate from one sample sequenced in a study of blood T cell repertoires in COVID-19. TCRdb's table, derived via immunoSEQ multiplex PCR, lists solely in-frame clones and lacks some. The sample lists about 230,000 clones, 83% occurring once. The sample comprised peripheral blood. The receptors come from a man older than 75 with acute or convalescent COVID-19.

This clone was recorded only once. The gene calls are TRBV29-1 and TRBJ1-1, with D maybe TRBD1 (6 bases). The CDR3 is 13 amino acids. Looked up from germline, CDR1 is SQVTM and CDR2 is ANQGSEA. V shed 6 bases and J shed 1 base, with 12 bases lying between them. The CDR3, as DNA: TGCAGCGTACGTGACAGGAGGAACACTGAAGCTTTCTTT. Its translation: CSVRDRRNTEAFF.

The chain joins TRBV28 to TRBJ2-5; D might be TRBD2 (5 bases). Per the germline V gene, CDR1 is MDHEN and CDR2 is SYDVKM. The V end lost 6 bases, the J end lost 5 bases, and 13 bases lay between the germline ends. This CDR3 spans 13 amino acids. Here the CDR3 reads CASRTSGWETQYF. CDR3 DNA sequence: TGTGCCAGCAGAACCAGCGGATGGGAGACCCAGTACTTC.

This clone occurred a few times. Other DNA sequences in the same sample also yield this CDR3. The rearrangement joins TRBV7-9 to TRBJ1-1; the D is unclear. The CDR3 covers 12 residues. Germline CDR1 is SEHNR and CDR2 is FQNEAQ (reference sequence). The V end was cut by 5 bases, the J end by 1 base, with 5 bases between. The chain's CDR3 is CASSPSNTEAFF. In DNA form, the CDR3 reads TGTGCCAGCAGCCCCTCGAACACTGAAGCTTTCTTT. The full variable domain, with the rest looked up from reference TRBV7-9 and TRBJ1-1, is DTGVSQNPRHKITKRGQNVTFRCDPISEHNRLYWYRQTLGQGPEFLTYFQNEAQLEKSRLLSDRFSAERPKGSFSTLEIQRTEQGDSAMYLCASSPSNTEAFFGQGTRLTVV.

Here the CDR3 reads CASSIRQGNEKLFF. The CDR3 DNA follows: TGTGCCAGTAGTATCCGACAGGGTAATGAAAAACTGTTTTTT. This chain uses TRBV19 with TRBJ1-4, with TRBD1 matching 7 bases. Per germline, CDR1 LNHDA and CDR2 SQIVND (reference sequence). This CDR3 contains 14 residues. With V trimmed by 3 bases and J by 4 bases, 2 bases remained unmatched.

This clone was counted a few times. The chain recombines TRBV5-6 with TRBJ1-3; tentative D call: TRBD1 (5 bases). Germline-derived CDR1 and CDR2 are SGHDT and YYEEEE. The CDR3 has 15 amino acids. Deletions cut 2 bases from V and 2 bases from J, with 11 bases between. In DNA, the CDR3 is TGTGCCAGCAGCTTCAGCGGGGCCGCTGGAAACACCATATATTTT. It is translated as CASSFSGAAGNTIYF.

The chain carries TRBV28 and TRBJ2-1, with TRBD2 matching 8 bases. The CDR3 has 17 amino acids. Per the germline V gene, CDR1 is MDHEN and CDR2 is SYDVKM. The ends lost 6 bases at V and 1 base at J; junction bases unmatched: 11. CDR3 loop: CASRHRPGLGSYNEQFF. CDR3 nucleotides: TGTGCCAGCAGGCATCGCCCGGGACTAGGATCCTACAATGAGCAGTTCTTC.

In this sample, this clone turned up a few times. V and J are TRBV20-1 and TRBJ2-7; 10 nucleotides line up with TRBD1. There are 19 residues in the CDR3. The V and J ends lost 3 bases and 3 bases, in that order; junction bases with no gene match: 20. Germline lookup yields CDR1 DFQATT and CDR2 SNEGSKA (reference sequence). CDR3 residues: CSASRPSTGGVLLGYEQYF. The CDR3 DNA is TGCAGTGCTAGTCGTCCCTCGACAGGGGGCGTCCTACTGGGCTACGAGCAGTACTTC.

The CDR3 loop is CASTESSSRTYEQYF. The CDR3 nucleotides are TGTGCCAGCACCGAAAGTTCTAGCAGAACCTACGAGCAGTACTTC. This chain uses TRBV2 with TRBJ2-7, with D possibly matching TRBD2 (5 bases). The ends were cut back, 7 bases at V and 2 bases at J, with 18 bases in the middle. Germline CDR1 and CDR2: SNHLY and FYNNEI. This CDR3 is 15 amino acids long.

This clone rates as medium-sized. The V and J genes are TRBV4-1 and TRBJ2-3; tentatively, D is TRBD2 (6 bases). Trimming cost V 0 bases and J 8 bases, with 15 bases left between them. CDR1 is MGHRA and CDR2 is YSYEKL in the germline V gene. CDR3 length equals 15 residues. For the CDR3, the DNA is TGCGCCAGCAGCCAAGAAGGAGGAGGGCTAGGTACGCAGTATTTT. Protein sequence: CASSQEGGGLGTQYF.

The chain carries TRBV28 and TRBJ1-2; D perhaps matches TRBD1 (6 bases). This CDR3 contains 14 residues. The V gene lost 5 bases and the J gene lost 8 bases, with 18 bases spanning the gap. CDR1 is MDHEN, CDR2 SYDVKM, per germline. CDR3 sequence (DNA): TGTGCCAGCAGTCCGGCTGACACAGGGAAGGGCTACACCTTC. It encodes CASSPADTGKGYTF.

The gene calls are TRBV7-9 and TRBJ1-4, with a weak D call TRBD1 (5 bases). With 5 bases removed from V and 6 bases from J, the gap between germline ends came to 19 bases. Germline V gene data show CDR1 as SEHNR and CDR2 as FQNEAQ (reference sequence). The CDR3 spans 16 residues. The CDR3 protein is CASSMLQVGKYEKLFF. The CDR3 nucleotides read TGTGCCAGCAGCATGCTACAGGTGGGGAAATATGAAAAACTGTTTTTT. Supplemented by reference TRBV7-9 and TRBJ1-4, the full variable domain reads DTGVSQNPRHKITKRGQNVTFRCDPISEHNRLYWYRQTLGQGPEFLTYFQNEAQLEKSRLLSDRFSAERPKGSFSTLEIQRTEQGDSAMYLCASSMLQVGKYEKLFFGSGTQLSVL.

The chain combines TRBV7-2 with TRBJ1-5; D is unresolved. The germline gives CDR1 SGHTA, CDR2 FQGNSA. The germline V and J ends were trimmed by 5 bases and 3 bases, with 14 bases remaining between them. The CDR3 contains 15 residues. CDR3 sequence (DNA): TGTGCCAGCAGCCCGGGGTACCAACCCAATCAGCCCCAGCATTTT. It translates to CASSPGYQPNQPQHF.

This clone was recorded once. The chain is built from TRBV7-3 and TRBJ2-2, with 10 bases fitting TRBD1. V was clipped by 6 bases and J by 4 bases; unmatched bases: 5. CDR1 and CDR2 from the germline V gene are SGHTA and FQGTGA. The CDR3 is 15 amino acids. The chain's CDR3 is CASRSTGGSTGELFF. CDR3 DNA sequence: TGTGCCAGCAGGTCGACAGGGGGCAGCACCGGGGAGCTGTTTTTT.

The chain employs TRBV15 and TRBJ2-1, with a weak D call TRBD2 (6 bases). Germline loops: CDR1 LNHNV, CDR2 YYDKDF (reference sequence). CDR3 length: 13 residues. V lost 0 bases to trimming and J lost 8 bases, with 8 bases between them. The CDR3 DNA follows: TGTGCCACCAGCAGAGATGGAGGGTATGAGCAGTTCTTC. Translating gives CATSRDGGYEQFF.

The chain links TRBV5-1 to TRBJ1-1; TRBD1 matches at 7 bases. Germline CDR1 reads SGHRS; CDR2 reads YFSETQ. The CDR3 consists of 15 residues. V lost 3 bases and J lost 5; bases outside the gene matches: 10. This CDR3 is CASSYEQGLRTEAFF. DNA of the CDR3: TGCGCCAGCAGCTACGAACAGGGGCTGAGAACTGAAGCTTTCTTT.

This chain joins TRBV5-5 and TRBJ2-7; D is possibly TRBD2 (6 bases). This CDR3 comprises 14 residues. Germline values: CDR1 SGHKS, CDR2 YYEKEE (reference sequence). The ends were cut back, 0 bases at V and 4 bases at J, with 11 bases in the middle. The CDR3 DNA follows: TGTGCCAGCAGCTTGGGCGGGGCTGGGTACGAGCAGTACTTC. This translates into CASSLGGAGYEQYF.

This clone was seen once. The V gene is TRBV6-1, the J gene TRBJ2-5; no clear D. V was trimmed by 2 bases and J by 5 bases, leaving 6 bases between them. The CDR3 consists of 12 residues. Germline V lookup: CDR1 MNHNS, CDR2 SASEGT. The chain's CDR3 is CASSEMRETQYF. DNA of the CDR3: TGTGCCAGCAGTGAAATGAGGGAGACCCAGTACTTC.

This chain connects TRBV2 to TRBJ1-2; D remains ambiguous. The CDR3 sequence is 15 residues long. Trimming left V 2 bases short and J 8 bases short, with 18 bases between. CDR1 and CDR2 (germline): SNHLY, FYNNEI. CDR3 DNA: TGTGCCAGCAGTGAAACGCAGAACGGAAGGAGCGGCTACACCTTC. It is translated as CASSETQNGRSGYTF.

This chain links TRBV29-1 with TRBJ1-1, with a tentative D call TRBD1 (5 bases). Trimming cost V 7 bases and J 0 bases, with 12 bases left between them. Germline-derived CDR1 and CDR2 are SQVTM and ANQGSEA. This CDR3 has 13 amino acids. CDR3 nucleotide sequence: TGCAGCGCGCAGGACACCTTGAACACTGAAGCTTTCTTT. It codes for CSAQDTLNTEAFF.

J is TRBJ1-2 and V is TRBV3-1 (or the pseudogene TRBV3-2), with 9 bases aligning to TRBD1. J gave up 8 bases and V 3 bases, and 7 bases lay outside the gene matches. The germline V gene has CDR1 LGHDT and CDR2 YNNKEL (reference sequence). There are 14 residues in the CDR3. The CDR3 DNA sequence: TGTGCCAGCAGCCACATCGACAGGGGGGGAGGCTACACCTTC. Its protein is CASSHIDRGGGYTF.

This clone has just one count. The chain employs TRBV2 and TRBJ1-1; 8 bases map to TRBD1. V gave up 4 bases and J gave up 4 bases; unmatched junction bases: 5. The CDR3 sequence is 14 residues long. Looked up from germline, CDR1 is SNHLY and CDR2 is FYNNEI. CDR3 sequence (DNA): TGTGCCAGCAGTGGGGCAGGGGGCCTCACTGAAGCTTTCTTT. Amino acids: CASSGAGGLTEAFF.

This chain connects TRBV19 to TRBJ2-7; 10 nucleotides match TRBD2. With V trimmed by 5 bases and J by 5 bases, 6 bases remained unmatched. CDR3 size: 14 residues. Looked up from germline, CDR1 is LNHDA and CDR2 is SQIVND (reference sequence). The CDR3 sequence is CASSGLAGVDEQYF. CDR3 coding DNA: TGTGCCAGTAGTGGCCTAGCGGGAGTCGACGAGCAGTACTTC.